This record looks at one TCR beta chain sequence and its context. It lacks a known antigen. Base qualities are not provided; no much larger clone lies one nucleotide away. The entry originates in a study of cytomegalovirus exposure and HLA in healthy donors (dated by TCRdb to about 2017). Some background on the complete study: An earlier analysis of several hundred of the donors reported under 300 Gb of sequence data and 95 million to 130 million unique TCR beta sequences obtained from approximately 180 million T cells. Roughly 300 gigabases of sequencing data and roughly 90 million unique TCR sequences were included in an early release covering 550 to 650 HLA-typed donors. The genetic ancestry cluster associated with self-reported Caucasian donors included roughly four fifths of the approximately 410 genotyped donors. The study aimed to test whether cataloging public T cell receptors could reveal signatures of past pathogen exposure. The study profiled the T cell repertoires of 500 to 800 subjects by immunosequencing and related them to cytomegalovirus serostatus. Besides the first cohort of 500 to 700 subjects, a separate validation cohort made up of roughly 120 different subjects was used. High-throughput TCR immunosequencing, statistical association of individual TCRs with disease status, and machine learning were combined to predict cytomegalovirus infection status. To study patterns of TCR occurrence, a later analysis re-analyzed previously published TCR beta repertoires from 500 to 850 donors and added high-resolution HLA genotyping. Rather than using new phenotypic data, the later analysis identified candidate immune exposures from TCR beta sequences and from how often those sequences occurred across donors. An earlier analysis of 450 to 750 of the donors used high-throughput TCR beta sequencing to judge whether each TCR beta V gene segment behaved as functional or pseudogenic. Alongside the repertoire data, information on donor age, sex, ethnicity and CMV serostatus was compiled. In a later genetic analysis, genome-wide SNP genotypes for about three fifths of the roughly 670 donors were used, and that subset was treated as a discovery cohort. Every repertoire in the discovery cohort had been generated on one and the same sequencing platform. HLA typing covered class I and class II loci at four-digit resolution. The number of typed donors differed by locus: roughly 620-640 for A, B, C, DRB1 and DQB1; 522 for DQA1; approximately 600 for DPA1; and approximately 450 for DPB1. Because of strong linkage in the cohort, four to six DR-DQ haplotypes were treated as single units for association and clustering. On average, around 240,000 unique TCR beta nucleotide sequences were sequenced per donor among about 400 genotyped donors of the cohort, with roughly 18% of those sequences being non-productive. Broader findings and caveats from the paper: A later genetic analysis reported fewer N-insertions in productive TCRs among donors in an Asian-associated ancestry cluster than the roughly 720-donor mean. Across donors, most TCR sequences were observed very rarely, whereas some public TCRs were present in many individuals. According to the authors, the approach could potentially be generalized to other disease states and immunological phenotypes. In vitro tests confirmed that a few of the cytomegalovirus-associated TCR beta chains recognize cytomegalovirus antigens. A later genetic analysis associated a missense DCLRE1C variant with V-gene and J-gene trimming of TCR beta chains, and an independent cohort replicated the association. Several of the top co-occurrence clusters appeared to be linked to parvovirus B19, influenza, CMV and Epstein-Barr virus, according to a later analysis. HLA typing was unavailable for some donors at each locus, so association tests used only the typed subset. Broadly in line with IMGT annotations, most TCR beta V segments showed up in productive rearrangements about 87% or about 30% of the time in an earlier analysis of a few hundred of the donors. The study listed around 160 TCR beta chains as associated with cytomegalovirus. In both the original and validation cohorts, the classifier was reported to diagnose cytomegalovirus status with high specificity and sensitivity. Specific HLA alleles were associated with 15,000 to 20,000 TCR beta sequences at a false discovery rate of 0.05 in a later analysis. Correlated functional status among segregating V segments might reflect linkage disequilibrium, but an unknown experimental factor could not be ruled out. Assigning TCR associations to individual alleles was difficult when HLA alleles, especially DR and DQ, strongly co-occurred. According to a later analysis, most CMV-associated TCR beta chains appeared to be HLA-restricted, and the HLA associations seemed to be driven largely by CMV exposure. CMV serostatus was the only immune exposure information available for the cohort. In a later analysis, HLA-associated TCR beta chains were found to be more clonally expanded and to have lower generation probabilities than equally common non-associated chains. Sequencing depth was assumed to be roughly uniform across donors in the presence/absence analyses, though that assumption may not hold. The sequencing pipeline was judged likely to have produced a cluster of highly shared sequence variants as a technical artifact. A further reported finding was that TCR beta sequences accurately predicted the HLA-A and HLA-B alleles for most subjects in the first cohort. The cohort was sequenced for TCR beta chains only, and without alpha or paired-chain data the features that could be detected were limited. A later analysis found that TCR association rates varied across HLA loci, with DRB1 alleles showing the most associated TCRs and HLA-C alleles the fewest. The earlier analysis of almost 600 of the donors excluded some 15 rarely observed V segments, including chromosome 9 orphons, because counts were too low. Some IMGT-functional V segments, including TRBV6-2 and TRBV6-3, could not be told apart with the 87-base-pair reads, so those segments were excluded.

CDR1 and CDR2, per the germline V gene, are SGHRS and YFSETQ. Reading from cysteine to phenylalanine, the CDR3 counts 12 amino acids. Only the CDR3 portion is preserved as DNA: 36 bases, with reading frame beginning at the first base. V loses 5 bases of germline sequence and J loses 12 bases, and the interval between the two ends is 15 bases. Libraries were built with the immunoSEQ multiplex PCR assay. For the multiplex PCR, a mixture combining 60 forward primers for TCR Vbeta segments and 13 reverse primers for TCR Jbeta segments was used. Amplification of the CDR3 region of rearranged TCR beta genes was performed with a multiplex PCR assay on genomic DNA. Amplified TCR beta libraries were sequenced as 87-base-pair reads on the Illumina HiSeq System. As for how the authors treated the data: Across the 666 repertoires, a later analysis counted tens of millions of unique TCR beta chains, about 10 million of which were shared by at least two donors. Raw reads were error-corrected and collapsed into unique sequences with a nearest-neighbor algorithm that merged closely related sequences to remove PCR and sequencing errors. Alignment of CDR3 sequences to IMGT reference sequences was used to assign V, D and J gene segments. For a sequence to be retained, a match of at least six nucleotides was required to both a V gene segment and a J gene segment. A rearrangement was called productive if the CDR3 had no stop codons and remained in frame with V and J, and every other rearrangement was called non-productive. Following IMGT convention, CDR3 was defined as the stretch from the second conserved V-encoded cysteine up to the conserved J-encoded phenylalanine. Sequences without an unambiguous match to a single V gene segment were excluded from the earlier analysis of 450 to 650 of the donors. An earlier analysis of roughly 590 of the donors called V segments functional above 56.7% productive rearrangements and segregating when the between-donor standard deviation exceeded 5%. A statistical classification framework was developed to diagnose cytomegalovirus status using the catalog of TCR beta chain sequences. A later analysis assigned V and J genes by comparing TCR nucleotide sequences with IMGT/GENE-DB human TR gene sequences. Using the TCRdist pipeline, a later analysis assigned CDR3 sequences along with most-parsimonious VDJ recombination scenarios. In a later analysis, every TCR beta chain was defined by the combination of its CDR3 amino acid sequence and its V-gene family, and reads without a unique V-gene family were dropped. To address suspected cross-contamination and a sequencing artifact, a later analysis removed roughly 640 highly shared, low-generation-probability nucleotide sequences. For each public chain, a later analysis derived a clonal expansion index from normalized ranks of inferred template counts within each repertoire. A later analysis computed generation probabilities with a VDJ recombination model fitted to out-of-frame rearrangements, and checked the results against IGoR. In a later analysis, hypergeometric tests were used to score TCR-TCR, TCR-HLA and TCR-CMV co-occurrence, with a repertoire-size bias correction applied to TCR pairs. In a later analysis, false discovery rates were estimated by permuting HLA or CMV assignments 20 times. In a later analysis, co-occurring TCRs were grouped using DBSCAN, with TCRdist sequence similarity added in when clustering inside HLA-allele-positive subsets. Repertoires with fewer than 30,000 or more than 120,000 public chains, plus five repertoires with anomalous nucleotide sharing, were excluded from co-occurrence clustering. The clones in this table, taken by TCRdb from immuneACCESS, are in-frame only. Not every clone is retained; where verified, under half of the shortfall comes from an unresolved V gene, and the cause of the rest is unknown. V and J calls and clone size are given by that table; D and trimming were obtained from the DNA. This sample holds about 76,000 clones; just over 70% were observed only once. The leading ten clones occupy approximately 4.4% of the sample.

The cohort comprised some 730 healthy bone marrow donors. At the time of sampling, all cohort members were nominally healthy, though unrecorded immune exposures were likely present. The donor was CMV seropositive and belonged to the group of 250 to 300 seropositive cohort members. A peripheral blood sample was provided by each donor, and peripheral blood mononuclear cells were used for TCR beta sequencing. Genomic DNA extraction from the blood cell samples was performed with the Qiagen DNeasy Blood Extraction Kit. The chain links TRBV5-1 with TRBJ2-1; there is no confident call for the D gene. The receptor was isolated from a man in his 60s in good health and CMV-seropositive. Sequenced: PBMCs. In nucleotides, the sequence is TGCGCCAGCAGTACCCTTGGCGGTTCGCAGTTCTTC. Its amino acids are CASSTLGGSQFF.